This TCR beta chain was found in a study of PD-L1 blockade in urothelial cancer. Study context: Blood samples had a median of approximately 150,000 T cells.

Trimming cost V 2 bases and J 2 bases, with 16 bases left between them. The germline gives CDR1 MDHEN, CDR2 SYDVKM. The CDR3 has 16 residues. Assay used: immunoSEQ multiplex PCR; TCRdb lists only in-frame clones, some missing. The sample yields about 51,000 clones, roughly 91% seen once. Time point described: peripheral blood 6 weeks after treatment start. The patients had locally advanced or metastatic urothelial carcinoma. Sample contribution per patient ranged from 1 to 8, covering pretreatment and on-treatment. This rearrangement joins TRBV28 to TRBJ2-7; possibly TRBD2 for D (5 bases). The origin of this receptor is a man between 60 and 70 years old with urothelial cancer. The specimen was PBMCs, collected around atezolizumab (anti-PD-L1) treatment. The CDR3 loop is CASSLSGRGAAYEQYF. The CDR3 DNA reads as TGTGCCAGCAGTTTAAGCGGCCGGGGAGCAGCCTACGAGCAGTACTTC. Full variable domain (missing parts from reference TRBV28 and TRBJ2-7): DVKVTQSSRYLVKRTGEKVFLECVQDMDHENMFWYRQDPGLGLRLIYFSYDVKMKEKGDIPEGYSVSREKKERFSLILESASTNQTSMYLCASSLSGRGAAYEQYFGPGTRLTVT.